One T cell receptor beta chain is described in this entry. Its antigen is not known. The source material, RNA transcripts, was used to amplify TCR beta CDR3 regions. Researchers ran a first-round RT-PCR on the TCR CDR3 using the HTBI primer set. TCRdb itself ran the multiplex PCR reads through MiXCR, one entry per CDR3 protein. This table has approximately 600,000 distinct CDR3 sequences, less than 25% appearing once. Germline lookup yields CDR1 MDHEN and CDR2 SYDVKM. The CDR3 contains 15 residues. V lost 3 bases to trimming and J lost 3 bases, with 14 bases between them. The data belong to a study of T cells in Graves' hyperthyroidism and ophthalmopathy. Study outcomes and limitations: Ophthalmopathy was predicted by the model a median of roughly 6.6 months ahead of onset. Most expanded thyroid clonotypes above 0.001 also appeared in blood.

The chain couples TRBV28 to TRBJ2-5; maybe TRBD1 (5 bases). This TCR was sampled from a man aged 25-45 years with Graves' ophthalmopathy. Input material: blood. CDR3 residues: CASSFGRVVEETQYF. The DNA of the CDR3 is TGTGCCAGCAGTTTTGGCAGGGTGGTTGAAGAGACCCAGTACTTC.